This T cell receptor (beta chain) appears in the sequencing data of a study of PD-L1 blockade in urothelial cancer. Study details: Bladder-origin urothelial cancer in males described twenty-five of the 29 patients. Researchers found blood samples held a median of approximately 150,000 T cells.

This CDR3 region has 16 residues. CDR1 is SGHAT and CDR2 is FQNNGV in the germline V gene. V shed 1 base and J 2 bases; nucleotides not matched to a gene: 8. This clone was seen more than once but under ten times. Its specificity is unknown. The data were produced by immunoSEQ multiplex PCR, yet TCRdb's version contains in-frame clones alone and is incomplete. Among 90,000 or so clones listed, 90% were seen once. Time point specified: pretreatment peripheral blood. Study-level results: Better survival was predicted when blood TCR clonality before treatment fell below the median.

This sample comprised PBMCs, obtained around atezolizumab (anti-PD-L1) treatment. The sequence was obtained from a man between 60 and 75 years old with urothelial cancer. The V call is TRBV11-2, the J call TRBJ2-7; 7 positions match TRBD2. The DNA for the CDR3 is TGTGCCAGCAGCTTAGCCAGTGGGGGGAGGGCCTACGAGCAGTACTTC. It encodes CASSLASGGRAYEQYF.